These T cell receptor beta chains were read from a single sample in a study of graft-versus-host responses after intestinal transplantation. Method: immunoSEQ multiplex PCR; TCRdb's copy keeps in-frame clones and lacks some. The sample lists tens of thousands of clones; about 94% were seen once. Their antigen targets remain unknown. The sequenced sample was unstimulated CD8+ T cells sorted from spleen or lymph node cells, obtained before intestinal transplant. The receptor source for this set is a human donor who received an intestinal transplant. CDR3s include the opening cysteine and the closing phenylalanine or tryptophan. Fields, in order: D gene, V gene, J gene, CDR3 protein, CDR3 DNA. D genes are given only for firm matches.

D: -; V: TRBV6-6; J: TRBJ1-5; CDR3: CASSYKRGYDQPQHF; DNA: TGTGCCAGCAGTTACAAACGTGGATACGATCAGCCCCAGCATTTT
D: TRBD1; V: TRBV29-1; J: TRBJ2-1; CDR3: CSGGTGAYNEQFF; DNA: TGCAGCGGCGGGACAGGGGCCTACAATGAGCAGTTCTTC
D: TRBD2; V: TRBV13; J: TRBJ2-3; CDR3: CASSLIGAGGADTQYF; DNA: TGTGCCAGCAGCTTAATCGGAGCGGGAGGCGCAGATACGCAGTATTTT
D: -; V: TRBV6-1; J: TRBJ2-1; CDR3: CASSGSGASSYNEQFF; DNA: TGTGCCAGCAGTGGATCAGGGGCGAGCTCCTACAATGAGCAGTTCTTC
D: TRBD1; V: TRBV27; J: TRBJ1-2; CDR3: CASRRTGSGYTF; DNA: TGTGCCAGCAGACGGACAGGGTCGGGCTACACCTTC
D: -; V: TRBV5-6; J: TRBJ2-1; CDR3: CASTTGSYNEQFF; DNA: TGTGCCAGCACCACAGGGTCCTACAATGAGCAGTTCTTC
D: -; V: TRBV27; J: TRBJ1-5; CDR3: CASSLHFSNQPQHF; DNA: TGTGCCAGCAGTTTACACTTTAGCAATCAGCCCCAGCATTTT
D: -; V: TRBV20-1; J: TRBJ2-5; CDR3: CSARTGETQYF; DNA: TGCAGTGCTAGAACAGGAGAGACCCAGTACTTC
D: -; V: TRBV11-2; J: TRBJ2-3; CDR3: CASSLVGLGAGTDTQYF; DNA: TGTGCCAGCAGCTTAGTGGGTCTGGGGGCAGGGACAGATACGCAGTATTTT
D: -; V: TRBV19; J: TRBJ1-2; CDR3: CASRDPRLYGYTF; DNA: TGTGCCAGTAGGGACCCCAGGCTCTATGGCTACACCTTC
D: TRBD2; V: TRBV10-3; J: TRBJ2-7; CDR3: CAIRRRGSREETYEQYF; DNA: TGTGCCATCCGACGAAGAGGTAGTCGGGAGGAGACCTACGAGCAGTACTTC
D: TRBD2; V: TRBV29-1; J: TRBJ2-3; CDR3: CSVPGLAGFRTDTQYF; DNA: TGCAGCGTTCCGGGACTAGCGGGATTCCGCACAGATACGCAGTATTTT
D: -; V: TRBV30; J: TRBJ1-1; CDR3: CAWSAWDPGAEAFF; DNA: TGTGCCTGGAGTGCTTGGGATCCGGGGGCTGAAGCTTTCTTT
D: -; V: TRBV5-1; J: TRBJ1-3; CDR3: CASSLAGTGNTIYF; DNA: TGCGCCAGCAGCTTGGCCGGGACAGGAAACACCATATATTTT
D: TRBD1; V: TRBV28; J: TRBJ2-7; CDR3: CASSFSLDRGHYEQYF; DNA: TGTGCCAGCAGTTTTAGTCTGGACAGGGGTCACTACGAGCAGTACTTC
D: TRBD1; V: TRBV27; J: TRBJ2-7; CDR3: CASSHQGDGYEQYF; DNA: TGTGCCAGCAGCCACCAGGGGGACGGTTACGAGCAGTACTTC
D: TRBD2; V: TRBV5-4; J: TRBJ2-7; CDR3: CASSWGLAAYEQYF; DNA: TGTGCCAGCAGCTGGGGACTAGCGGCCTACGAGCAGTACTTC
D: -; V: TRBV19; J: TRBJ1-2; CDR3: CASSTPTGLAVENSIDYGYTF; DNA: TGTGCCAGTAGTACCCCCACTGGGTTAGCAGTGGAGAACTCAATAGACTATGGCTACACCTTC
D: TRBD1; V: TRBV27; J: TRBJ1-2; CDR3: CATIDRGDGYTF; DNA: TGTGCCACCATCGACAGGGGAGATGGCTACACCTTC
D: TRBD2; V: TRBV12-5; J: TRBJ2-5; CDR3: CASGLTSGREETQYF; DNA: TGTGCTAGTGGTTTGACTAGCGGGAGGGAAGAGACCCAGTACTTC
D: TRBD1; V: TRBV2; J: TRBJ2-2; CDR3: CASLTSGQGAWGELFF; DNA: TGTGCCAGCTTAACCTCAGGGCAGGGGGCGTGGGGGGAGCTGTTTTTT
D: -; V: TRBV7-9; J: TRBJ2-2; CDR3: CASSLVLLGGTGELFF; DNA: TGTGCCAGCAGCTTAGTGCTACTAGGGGGGACCGGGGAGCTGTTTTTT
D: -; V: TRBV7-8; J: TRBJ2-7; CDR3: CASNFRGVGYEQYF; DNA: TGTGCCAGCAATTTCAGGGGAGTTGGCTACGAGCAGTACTTC
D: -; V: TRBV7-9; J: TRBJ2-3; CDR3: CASSLAARKVTDTQYF; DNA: TGTGCCAGCAGCTTAGCTGCTCGGAAAGTCACAGATACGCAGTATTTT